These T cell receptor beta chains were read from a single sample in a study of T cell repertoires in cytomegalovirus infection. TCRdb re-analysed the reads in MiXCR, keeping a single row per CDR3 protein. The data show about 260,000 distinct CDR3 sequences, approximately 9% seen once. Specimen: PBMCs. These receptors all come from a human donor in good health (CMV status not recorded). Some clones in this sample may be carry-over from other donors' samples. CDR3s include the opening cysteine and the closing phenylalanine or tryptophan. D genes are given only for firm matches. The size field is filled for only some rows; it gives once, few, many or a size class.

cdr3_aa cdr3_nt v_call d_call j_call clone_size
CASSNGTTYGYTF TGTGCCAGCAGCAATGGGACAACCTATGGCTACACCTTC TRBV7-9 . TRBJ1-2 many
CASYRGTSTGELFF TGTGCCAGCTATCGGGGCACTTCCACCGGGGAGCTGTTTTTT TRBV28 . TRBJ2-2 many
CASSYSGGRYEQYF TGTGCCAGCAGTTACTCGGGGGGGCGCTACGAGCAGTACTTC TRBV6-2/TRBV6-3 . TRBJ2-7 few
CASSQSGVSSYEQYF TGTGCCAGCAGCCAAAGCGGGGTCAGCTCCTACGAGCAGTACTTC TRBV7-2 TRBD2 TRBJ2-7 many
CSAARLEQQAEQYF TGCAGTGCTGCGAGACTAGAACAACAAGCCGAGCAGTACTTC TRBV20-1 . TRBJ2-7 once
CASSLGPFNQPQHF TGTGCCAGCAGCTTAGGACCGTTCAATCAGCCCCAGCATTTT TRBV7-9 . TRBJ1-5 few
CATSDRDRAGNNEQFF TGTGCCACCAGTGACCGCGACAGGGCCGGAAACAATGAGCAGTTCTTC TRBV24-1 TRBD1 TRBJ2-1 .
CASSPILGATAGNTIYF TGTGCCAGCAGTCCCATCCTGGGGGCCACGGCGGGAAACACCATATATTTT TRBV6-5 . TRBJ1-3 many
CASSRDRSGSYNEQFF TGTGCCAGCAGCCGTGACCGTAGTGGCTCCTACAATGAGCAGTTCTTC TRBV7-9 . TRBJ2-1 many
CASSFAGTSGANVLTF TGTGCCAGCAGCTTCGCCGGGACTTCTGGGGCCAACGTCCTGACTTTC TRBV11-3 . TRBJ2-6 many
CASSLARGTQQETQYF TGTGCCAGCAGCTTAGCGCGGGGAACCCAACAAGAGACCCAGTACTTC TRBV7-2 . TRBJ2-5 few
CSAESLNQPQHF TGCAGTGCTGAGTCCCTCAATCAGCCCCAGCATTTT TRBV20-1 . TRBJ1-5 few
CASSSPSMIQGGANVLTF TGTGCCAGCAGCTCCCCATCAATGATACAGGGTGGGGCCAACGTCCTGACTTTC TRBV7-6 . TRBJ2-6 many
CASSYSTGREAFF TGTGCCAGCAGTTACTCGACAGGCCGTGAAGCTTTCTTT TRBV6-5 . TRBJ1-1 few
CASAALVSGELFF TGTGCCAGCGCAGCTTTAGTCTCCGGGGAGCTGTTTTTT TRBV7-2 . TRBJ2-2 few
CASSSPQAKNIQYF TGTGCCAGCAGCTCCCCCCAAGCCAAAAACATTCAGTACTTC TRBV7-2 . TRBJ2-4 many
CASSPGLFSGNTIYF TGTGCCAGCAGCCCGGGACTTTTCTCTGGAAACACCATATATTTT TRBV5-5 . TRBJ1-3 few
CASSLVPGRVNSPLHF TGTGCCAGCAGCTTAGTACCGGGACGTGTGAATTCACCCCTCCACTTT TRBV7-2 . TRBJ1-6 .
CASSLIGSAINEQYF TGTGCCAGCAGTTTAATCGGGTCAGCCATAAACGAGCAGTACTTC TRBV12-3/TRBV12-4 . TRBJ2-7 .
CSASHGLTSTGELFF TGCAGTGCTAGTCATGGACTAACATCCACCGGGGAGCTGTTTTTT TRBV20-1 . TRBJ2-2 few
CASSLGKNTEAFF TGTGCCAGCAGCTTAGGGAAGAACACTGAAGCTTTCTTT TRBV7-2 . TRBJ1-1 many
CASSQDQLRVNYGYTF TGCGCCAGCAGCCAAGATCAGTTAAGGGTTAACTATGGCTACACCTTC TRBV4-3 . TRBJ1-2 few
CASSLSPQGREAYEQYF TGTGCCAGCAGCTTATCCCCCCAGGGGCGGGAAGCTTACGAGCAGTACTTC TRBV7-9 . TRBJ2-7 .
CASSLGMPFYRDVSPLHF TGTGCCAGCAGCTTAGGGATGCCTTTTTACCGGGACGTTTCACCCCTCCACTTT TRBV7-2 . TRBJ1-6 many
CASSYLARPSYEQYF TGTGCCAGCAGTTACCTGGCTCGGCCCTCCTACGAGCAGTACTTC TRBV6-5 . TRBJ2-7 few
CSVGTGGTFERGNTIYF TGCAGCGTTGGGACGGGGGGGACTTTCGAGCGTGGAAACACCATATATTTT TRBV29-1 . TRBJ1-3 once
CASSFSTGYNEQFF TGTGCCAGCAGTTTCTCGACAGGGTACAATGAGCAGTTCTTC TRBV28 TRBD1 TRBJ2-1 many
CAWGRGMPGGQYF TGTGCCTGGGGGCGGGGGATGCCCGGGGGGCAGTACTTC TRBV30 TRBD2 TRBJ2-7 .
CASSPQLYTEAFF TGTGCCAGCAGCCCACAATTATACACTGAAGCTTTCTTT TRBV7-2 . TRBJ1-1 .
CSAKKSTGYEAFF TGCAGCGCTAAAAAATCCACAGGTTACGAAGCTTTCTTT TRBV29-1 . TRBJ1-1 many
CASSLDRGNYGYTF TGTGCCAGCAGCTTGGACCGGGGTAACTATGGCTACACCTTC TRBV11-2 . TRBJ1-2 many
CASSPLTDATQYF TGCGCCAGCAGCCCGCTGACAGACGCGACCCAGTACTTC TRBV5-1 . TRBJ2-5 .
CASSRRLAVDEQYF TGTGCCAGCAGCCGCCGCTTGGCGGTAGACGAGCAGTACTTC TRBV7-2 . TRBJ2-7 many
CASSFRDRIRAFF TGTGCCAGCAGTTTCCGGGACAGGATTCGAGCTTTCTTT TRBV6-2/TRBV6-3 TRBD1 TRBJ1-1 .